The 26 T cell receptor beta chains below were found in one sample sequenced in a study of blood T cell repertoires in COVID-19. Sequencing was performed with immunoSEQ multiplex PCR; in TCRdb, only in-frame clones are kept and a portion is missing. The table lists roughly 250,000 clones, almost 85% of them singletons. The sequencing input was peripheral blood. These receptors were taken from a woman aged 80 or over with acute or convalescent COVID-19.

This clone was picked up one time. The chain recombines TRBV12-3 or TRBV12-4 with TRBJ1-2; the D is unclear. Trimming pared 4 bases from V and 4 bases from J, leaving 10 bases between. This CDR3 region has 13 residues. CDR3 DNA: TGTGCCAGCAGTTCGGTAGGGAGCTATGGCTACACCTTC. Translation gives CASSSVGSYGYTF.

The genes are TRBV9 and TRBJ2-2; 9 bases are shared with TRBD1. This CDR3 is built from 14 residues. Germline V gene sequence: CDR1 SGDLS, CDR2 YYNGEE. J was trimmed by 7 bases and V by 2 bases; bases with no gene match: 3. This CDR3 is CASSVRTGDGELFF. CDR3 DNA sequence: TGTGCCAGCAGCGTCAGGACAGGGGACGGGGAGCTGTTTTTT.

The rearrangement joins TRBV4-2 to TRBJ2-1, with 12 bases matching TRBD2. Germline values: CDR1 LGHNA, CDR2 YNFKEQ. The ends lost 2 bases at V and 0 bases at J; junction bases unmatched: 2. The CDR3 runs to 17 residues. The CDR3 here is CASSQRTSGVSYNEQFF. CDR3 bases: TGTGCCAGCAGCCAAAGGACTAGCGGGGTCTCCTACAATGAGCAGTTCTTC.

This chain uses TRBV7-9 with TRBJ1-2, with TRBD1 matching over 8 bases. The CDR3 is made up of 15 amino acids. CDR1 is SEHNR and CDR2 is FQNEAQ in the germline V gene (reference sequence). Unmatched junction bases numbered 14, after V lost 7 bases and J lost 7 bases. The CDR3 spells CASITGGGKEFGYTF. The CDR3 DNA reads TGTGCCAGCATCACAGGGGGAGGAAAGGAATTTGGCTACACCTTC.

V and J are TRBV7-8 and TRBJ1-5, with D tentatively TRBD1 (6 bases). Trimming took 5 bases from V and 5 from J, leaving 16 bases between them. There are 15 residues in the CDR3. Per germline, CDR1 SGHVS and CDR2 FQNEAQ. The CDR3 DNA reads TGTGCCAGCAGCCTAGGGCTTGGGGGCTATCAGCCCCAGCATTTT. It yields the protein CASSLGLGGYQPQHF.

This sequence joins TRBV6-5 and TRBJ2-2, with a possible D match to TRBD2 (6 bases). V was cut by 4 bases and J by 1 base, with 13 bases left in between. The V gene's germline CDR1 is MNHEY and CDR2 SVGAGI. The CDR3 has 16 residues. The CDR3 sequence is CASSSTRRGNTGELFF. The CDR3 nucleotides read TGTGCCAGCAGTTCCACCAGGCGGGGGAACACCGGGGAGCTGTTTTTT.

As concerns this clone: Germline is not matched at one junction end, which may reflect a read error. The V call is TRBV7-6, the J call TRBJ1-1; D possibly corresponds to TRBD1 (6 bases). The CDR3 extends over 16 amino acids. Germline assignment: CDR1 SGHVS and CDR2 FNYEAQ. The CDR3 spells CASSLAPGQMNTEAFF. The CDR3 region has the DNA TGTGCCAGCAGCCTAGCCCCCGGACAGATGAACACTGAAGCTTTCTTT.

The CDR3 loop is CASRASGLYGYTF. The CDR3 DNA sequence: TGTGCCAGCAGAGCGTCCGGCCTCTATGGCTACACCTTC. The chain is built from TRBV2 and TRBJ1-2; D not resolved. The CDR3 contains 13 residues. V lost 6 bases and J lost 4, with 12 bases in between. Per germline, CDR1 SNHLY and CDR2 FYNNEI.

The chain carries TRBV20-1 and TRBJ1-1; D is ambiguous. The CDR3 contains 10 residues. Germline V gives CDR1 DFQATT, CDR2 SNEGSKA (reference sequence). The CDR3 region has the DNA TGCAGCACGGGGAGCCCTGAAGCTTTCTTT. Protein product: CSTGSPEAFF.

The J gene is TRBJ2-5, the V gene TRBV14, with D perhaps TRBD1 (5 bases). Per germline, CDR1 SGHDN and CDR2 FVKESK. CDR3 length equals 14 residues. Trimming stripped 1 base from V and 7 bases from J, with 13 bases between. CDR3 coding DNA: TGTGCCAGCAGCCAAGCCCGACAGACAACGACCCAGTACTTC. Protein sequence: CASSQARQTTTQYF. Complete variable domain (other parts from reference TRBV14 and TRBJ2-5): EAGVTQFPSHSVIEKGQTVTLRCDPISGHDNLYWYRRVMGKEIKFLLHFVKESKQDESGMPNNRFLAERTGGTYSTLKVQPAELEDSGVYFCASSQARQTTTQYFGPGTRLLVL.

This clone occurred once. The CDR3 region has the DNA TGTGCCAGCAGCACGACAGGGGGCTACGAGCAGTACTTC. It encodes CASSTTGGYEQYF. V gene TRBV2 combines with J gene TRBJ2-7; TRBD1 matches 9 bases. This CDR3 spans 13 amino acids. Germline V gives CDR1 SNHLY, CDR2 FYNNEI. With V trimmed by 6 bases and J by 3 bases, 3 bases remained unmatched. Complete variable domain (other parts from reference TRBV2 and TRBJ2-7): EPEVTQTPSHQVTQMGQEVILRCVPISNHLYFYWYRQILGQKVEFLVSFYNNEISEKSEIFDDQFSVERPDGSNFTLKIRSTKLEDSAMYFCASSTTGGYEQYFGPGTRLTVT.

This CDR3 reads CAASRDIIFSEAFF. CDR3 nucleotides: TGTGCCGCCTCCAGGGACATAATTTTCTCTGAAGCTTTCTTT. The gene calls are TRBV10-3 and TRBJ1-1; tentatively, D is TRBD1 (6 bases). The CDR3 length is 14 residues. CDR1 and CDR2 (germline): ENHRY, SYGVKD. Trimming stripped 11 bases from V and 6 bases from J, with 22 bases between.

The chain recombines TRBV27 with TRBJ2-1; D might be TRBD2 (6 bases). CDR1 is MNHEY, CDR2 SMNVEV, per germline (reference sequence). V lost 2 bases and J lost 7, with 12 bases in between. The CDR3 totals 14 residues. CDR3 DNA sequence: TGTGCCAGCAGTTTAAGGAGGGTTGATAATGAGCAGTTCTTC. It yields the protein CASSLRRVDNEQFF.

The chain carries TRBV27 and TRBJ1-1; a weak D match, TRBD1 (5 bases). Trimming removed 5 bases from V and 6 bases from J, with 22 bases in between. Germline CDR1 reads MNHEY; CDR2 reads SMNVEV (reference sequence). The CDR3 contains 16 residues. The CDR3 nucleotides are TGTGCCAGCAGTCCAACTTCGGGGGTCCGCTCTTCTGAAGCTTTCTTT. It yields the protein CASSPTSGVRSSEAFF.

The CDR3 coding sequence is TGTGCCAGCAGCTTAGGTTCCGGGACAGGGAGGACTGAAGCTTTCTTT. It yields the protein CASSLGSGTGRTEAFF. The chain recombines TRBV7-8 with TRBJ1-1; TRBD1 matches 9 bases. Trimming removed 1 base from V and 5 bases from J; junction bases left unmatched: 8. Germline V gives CDR1 SGHVS, CDR2 FQNEAQ. This CDR3 region has 16 residues.

This sequence joins TRBV27 and TRBJ1-5; 7 nucleotides match TRBD1. Unmatched junction bases numbered 5, after V lost 2 bases and J lost 7 bases. The CDR3 extends over 14 amino acids. Per germline, CDR1 MNHEY and CDR2 SMNVEV (reference sequence). The CDR3 protein is CASSLGGGWQPQHF. For the CDR3, the DNA is TGTGCCAGCAGTTTAGGAGGGGGCTGGCAGCCCCAGCATTTT.

This clone has just a few counts. The chain is built from TRBV5-8 and TRBJ1-2, with D possibly matching TRBD1 (6 bases). The V gene lost 1 base and the J gene lost 8 bases, with 21 bases spanning the gap. The CDR3 contains 16 residues. Germline values: CDR1 SGHTS, CDR2 YDEGEE. CDR3 loop: CASSLSGASNQGGYTF. The DNA for the CDR3 is TGTGCCAGCAGCTTGTCAGGGGCCTCCAACCAGGGGGGCTACACCTTC.

The table lists this clone with a few counts. This sequence joins TRBV30 and TRBJ1-2; D unclear. The germline gives CDR1 GTSNPN, CDR2 SVGIG (reference sequence). Trimming removed 2 bases from V and 7 bases from J, with 17 bases in between. The CDR3 is 14 amino acids. The CDR3 spells CAWSRGGMEFGYTF. The CDR3 DNA reads as TGTGCCTGGAGTCGGGGTGGAATGGAGTTTGGCTACACCTTC.

This rearrangement joins TRBV24-1 to TRBJ2-1; TRBD2 agrees at 10 bases. The CDR3 extends over 16 amino acids. Per germline, CDR1 KGHDR and CDR2 SFDVKD. Trimming took 1 base from V and 9 from J; bases not matched to a gene: 8. The CDR3 reads CATSDLASGSFGEQFF. The CDR3 DNA reads as TGTGCCACCAGTGATTTAGCTAGCGGGAGTTTTGGTGAGCAGTTCTTC.

V and J are TRBV7-9 and TRBJ2-3; tentatively, D is TRBD2 (6 bases). This CDR3 is built from 15 residues. Germline V gives CDR1 SEHNR, CDR2 FQNEAQ (reference sequence). V was clipped by 4 bases and J by 7 bases, with 18 bases between them. The CDR3 spells CASSSYLSGENTQYF. CDR3 nucleotide sequence: TGTGCCAGCAGCTCCTACCTTTCGGGGGAGAATACGCAGTATTTT. Full variable domain (rest looked up from reference TRBV7-9 and TRBJ2-3): DTGVSQNPRHKITKRGQNVTFRCDPISEHNRLYWYRQTLGQGPEFLTYFQNEAQLEKSRLLSDRFSAERPKGSFSTLEIQRTEQGDSAMYLCASSSYLSGENTQYFGPGTRLTVL.

The chain links TRBV28 to TRBJ2-7; D ambiguous. Germline CDR1 reads MDHEN; CDR2 reads SYDVKM. The CDR3 extends over 13 amino acids. V was shortened by 6 bases and J by 0 bases, with 9 bases between the two germline ends. The CDR3 DNA reads TGTGCCAGCAGATTAGACATCTCCTACGAGCAGTACTTC. This gives the protein CASRLDISYEQYF. Filled out from reference TRBV28 and TRBJ2-7, the complete variable domain reads DVKVTQSSRYLVKRTGEKVFLECVQDMDHENMFWYRQDPGLGLRLIYFSYDVKMKEKGDIPEGYSVSREKKERFSLILESASTNQTSMYLCASRLDISYEQYFGPGTRLTVT.

This clone has a handful of counts. This chain connects TRBV6-6 to TRBJ1-1, with D tentatively TRBD1 (6 bases). This CDR3 has 13 amino acids. Germline CDR1 reads MNHNY; CDR2 reads SVGAGI (reference sequence). Trimming took 5 bases from V and 5 from J, leaving 12 bases between them. The chain's CDR3 is CASSRRGATEAFF. CDR3 coding DNA: TGTGCCAGCAGTCGCAGGGGAGCGACTGAAGCTTTCTTT.

This chain joins TRBV19 and TRBJ2-1, with TRBD1 matching 10 bases. With V trimmed by 6 bases and J by 9 bases, 11 bases remained unmatched. Germline CDR1 is LNHDA and CDR2 is SQIVND (reference sequence). This CDR3 has 15 residues. This CDR3 is CASSPGTGATFEQFF. CDR3 nucleotide sequence: TGTGCCAGTAGCCCCGGGACAGGGGCTACATTTGAGCAGTTCTTC.

The chain carries TRBV7-2 and TRBJ2-3; the match to TRBD2 covers 11 bases. CDR1 SGHTA and CDR2 FQGNSA come from the germline V gene. V lost 1 base, J lost 1 base, and 4 bases stayed unmatched. This CDR3 spans 17 amino acids. The CDR3 here is CASSLVGTSGGTDTQYF. The DNA for the CDR3 is TGTGCCAGCAGCTTAGTGGGGACTAGCGGAGGCACAGATACGCAGTATTTT.

The rearrangement uses TRBV27 and TRBJ2-1; TRBD2 matches 13 bases. The germline gives CDR1 MNHEY, CDR2 SMNVEV (reference sequence). The CDR3 is 16 amino acids. With V trimmed by 5 bases and J by 6 bases, 7 bases remained unmatched. The CDR3 loop reads CASSPLGLAGLNEQFF. The CDR3 DNA reads TGTGCCAGCAGTCCGCTGGGACTAGCGGGGCTCAATGAGCAGTTCTTC.

The V gene is TRBV12-3 or TRBV12-4, the J gene TRBJ1-5; D remains unclear. This CDR3 has 12 residues. V lost 9 bases to trimming and J lost 1 base, with 7 bases between them. In DNA, the CDR3 is TGTGCCAGTGGGAGGAGCAATCAGCCCCAGCATTTT. It yields the protein CASGRSNQPQHF.